This T cell receptor beta chain was sequenced for a study of spatial heterogeneity in lung cancer. Study-level information: Alpha-chain detections were consistently fewer than beta-chain detections among the sequences. Study results and limitations: How many expanded intratumoral alpha and beta TCRs were present tracked the tumor mutation count, which was a count of nonsynonymous mutations.

By proportion, this clonotype is medium-sized. The antigen remains unidentified. Time point specified: sample taken at primary tumor resection. Unsorted whole RNA samples from tumor, nontumor lung or frozen PBMC were sequenced. TCRdb recomputed calls from the 5' RACE reads with MiXCR, one row per CDR3 protein. The data contain roughly 3,300 distinct CDR3 sequences, approximately 5% of them singletons. The CDR3 has 14 amino acids. The germline CDR1 and CDR2 sequences are DFQATT and SNEGSKA (reference sequence). The trim removed 3 bases at V and 4 bases at J, leaving 7 bases unmatched. This specimen consisted of lung tumor tissue, obtained at surgery. This clonotype originated in a female donor with early-stage non-small cell lung cancer. The V and J genes are TRBV20-1 and TRBJ2-7, with TRBD1 identical over 9 bases. Written as DNA, the CDR3 is TGCAGTGCTAGCTTGGGACAGGGAGCGTACGAGCAGTACGTC. It codes for CSASLGQGAYEQYV.